A single sample is the source of the 22 T cell receptor beta chains below, sequenced in a study of T cells in Graves' hyperthyroidism and ophthalmopathy (dated 2019 in TCRdb). Preparation of the library involved multiplex PCR. Instrument on record: Illumina HiSeq 2000. Amplification of TCR beta CDR3 regions was carried out from RNA transcripts. The first round of RT-PCR for the TCR CDR3 was performed with the HTBI primer set and the Qiagen OneStep RT-PCR kit. In-frame beta chains were kept once TCRdb had trimmed the public reads at Q25 with fastp and called clones with MiXCR. Each record represents a unique CDR3 protein, reported with the most common genes and DNA among its rows. The sample table records about 720,000 distinct CDR3 sequences; around 20% of these occur just once. Approximately 15% of the sample lies in the top ten. Sequencing was carried out using blood. The receptor source for this set is a woman between 50 and 59 years old with Graves' hyperthyroidism that later progressed to Graves' ophthalmopathy.

This clonotype has at least ten counts. This chain uses TRBV12-3 or TRBV12-4 with TRBJ1-1; 8 bases map to TRBD1. V shed 7 bases, J shed 4 bases, and the junction held 8 bases outside the gene matches. The CDR3 contains 14 residues. The CDR3: CASINRGYGTEAFF. CDR3 nucleotides: TGTGCCAGCATCAACAGGGGGTATGGCACTGAAGCTTTCTTT.

This clonotype was recorded at least ten times. The gene calls are TRBV20-1 and TRBJ1-2, with 12 bases lining up with TRBD1. CDR3 length: 14 amino acids. V lost 2 bases to trimming and J lost 6 bases; unmatched junction nucleotides: 4. Germline values: CDR1 DFQATT, CDR2 SNEGSKA (reference sequence). Here the CDR3 reads CSARPGTGGDGYTF. Written as DNA, the CDR3 is TGCAGTGCTAGACCCGGGACAGGGGGCGATGGCTACACCTTC.

The chain couples TRBV24-1 to TRBJ1-2; TRBD1 agrees at 7 bases. CDR1 and CDR2 (germline): KGHDR, SFDVKD. Germline trimming cut 3 bases from V and 7 bases from J; bases unmatched to any gene: 4. The CDR3 has 13 residues. CDR3 in amino acids: CATSDHRQGGYTF. The DNA for the CDR3 is TGTGCCACCAGTGATCACCGACAGGGTGGCTACACCTTC.

This clonotype was seen ten or more times. The V call is TRBV5-5, the J call TRBJ1-1; D is ambiguous. CDR1 is SGHKS, CDR2 YYEKEE, per germline (reference sequence). The CDR3 sequence is 12 residues long. Trimming removed 2 bases from V and 5 bases from J, with 7 bases in between. The CDR3 sequence is CASSLRVTEAFF. In nucleotides, the CDR3 is TGTGCCAGCAGCTTAAGGGTTACTGAAGCTTTCTTT.

The chain couples TRBV6-1 to TRBJ1-1; D is unclear. Germline CDR1 and CDR2: MNHNS and SASEGT. The CDR3 length is 14 residues. The V end lost 5 bases, the J end lost 0 bases, and 10 bases lay between the germline ends. CDR3 protein: CASSYGIMNTEAFF. CDR3 nucleotide sequence: TGTGCCAGCAGTTATGGGATAATGAACACTGAAGCTTTCTTT.

The chain combines TRBV9 with TRBJ2-3; 9 positions agree with TRBD2. The germline CDR1 and CDR2 sequences are SGDLS and YYNGEE. The CDR3 extends over 16 amino acids. J was trimmed by 2 bases and V by 0 bases; bases with no gene match: 4. CDR3 amino acids: CASSVAQRGATDTQYF. Written as DNA, the CDR3 is TGTGCCAGCAGCGTAGCACAGCGGGGGGCCACAGATACGCAGTATTTT.

In its sample, this clonotype was seen many times. The chain recombines TRBV11-3 with TRBJ2-3; 11 nucleotides align to TRBD2. Germline V CDR1 and CDR2: SGHNT, YENEEA. This CDR3 region has 16 residues. The ends lost 5 bases at V and 10 bases at J; junction bases unmatched: 14. The CDR3 DNA is TGTGCCAGCAGCGAACTAGCGGGGGCCGGCCCCGCGCCGCAGTATTTT. This translates into CASSELAGAGPAPQYF. Full variable domain (rest looked up from reference TRBV11-3 and TRBJ2-3): EAGVVQSPRYKIIEKKQPVAFWCNPISGHNTLYWYLQNLGQGPELLIRYENEEAVDDSQLPKDRFSAERLKGVDSTLKIQPAELGDSAVYLCASSELAGAGPAPQYFGPGTRLTVL.

This clonotype was detected a few times. This rearrangement joins TRBV19 to TRBJ2-7; D is uncertain. CDR3 length: 15 amino acids. Trimming removed 5 bases at V and 2 bases at J, with 16 bases between. CDR1 LNHDA and CDR2 SQIVND come from the germline V gene (reference sequence). The CDR3 coding sequence is TGTGCCAGTAGTTCAACGCCATCCCACACCTACGAGCAGTACTTC. Its protein is CASSSTPSHTYEQYF.

This clonotype was found many times. CDR3 sequence reads: CAWSAVSMNTEAFF. The CDR3 DNA is TGTGCCTGGAGTGCGGTCAGCATGAACACTGAAGCTTTCTTT. The chain couples TRBV30 to TRBJ1-1; the D is unclear. This CDR3 region has 14 residues. V was shortened by 1 base and J by 0 bases, with 9 bases between the two germline ends. Germline CDR1 and CDR2: GTSNPN and SVGIG (reference sequence).

The chain joins TRBV11-1 to TRBJ1-6, with D unclear. CDR1 and CDR2 (germline): SGHAT, FQDESV (reference sequence). CDR3 length: 17 amino acids. The V end was cut by 4 bases, the J end by 6 bases, with 19 bases between. The CDR3 sequence: CASSSHNRGLSNSPLHF. CDR3 DNA sequence: TGTGCCAGCAGCTCACACAATCGAGGGTTGAGTAATTCACCCCTCCACTTT.

There are a few counts of this clonotype. The chain joins TRBV7-9 to TRBJ2-2, with a tentative D call TRBD2 (6 bases). This CDR3 spans 14 amino acids. Germline CDR1 is SEHNR and CDR2 is FQNEAQ (reference sequence). With 7 bases removed from V and 3 bases from J, the gap between germline ends came to 12 bases. The CDR3 loop reads CASTQRVDTGELFF. The CDR3 nucleotides are TGTGCCAGCACCCAGCGGGTGGACACCGGGGAGCTGTTTTTT.

This clonotype was observed many times. The chain is built from TRBV4-1 and TRBJ1-1; D is undetermined. Trimming stripped 0 bases from V and 1 base from J, with 6 bases between. Germline CDR1 is MGHRA and CDR2 is YSYEKL. The CDR3 covers 14 residues. This chain's CDR3 is CASSQDHTNTEAFF. As DNA, the CDR3 is TGCGCCAGCAGCCAAGATCACACGAACACTGAAGCTTTCTTT.

The chain recombines TRBV5-1 with TRBJ2-7; D may match TRBD1 or TRBD2 (5 bases each). V gave up 0 bases and J gave up 4 bases, with 14 bases separating them. This CDR3 region has 15 residues. Germline CDR1 is SGHRS and CDR2 is YFSETQ. The CDR3 DNA reads as TGCGCCAGCAGCTTGGCCGGGGCAGGGCGGTACGAGCAGTACTTC. The encoded protein is CASSLAGAGRYEQYF.

At least ten counts were recorded for this clonotype. The V and J genes are TRBV11-2 and TRBJ2-3, with D perhaps matching TRBD2 (5 bases). Trimming stripped 5 bases from V and 1 base from J, with 10 bases between. The length of the CDR3 is 14 residues. Germline V gene data show CDR1 as SGHAT and CDR2 as FQNNGV. This chain's CDR3 is CASSPTTGTDTQYF. Written as DNA, the CDR3 is TGTGCCAGCAGCCCGACTACTGGCACAGATACGCAGTATTTT.

This clonotype appeared a few times. This chain links TRBV12-3 or TRBV12-4 with TRBJ1-5; D is unresolved. This CDR3 has 15 residues. The V end was cut by 5 bases, the J end by 1 base, with 12 bases between. CDR3 DNA sequence: TGTGCCAGCAGTCGGGCCTCCGAGAGCAATCAGCCCCAGCATTTT. As protein: CASSRASESNQPQHF.

The chain uses TRBV29-1 and TRBJ2-7, with TRBD1 matching 7 bases. The CDR3 extends over 12 amino acids. V lost 4 bases and J lost 7; bases outside the gene matches: 7. The germline CDR1 and CDR2 sequences are SQVTM and ANQGSEA. The CDR3 spells CSVVRQGSEQYF. CDR3 coding DNA: TGCAGCGTTGTGCGACAGGGCTCGGAGCAGTACTTC.

The chain uses TRBV4-2 and TRBJ2-3; D uncertain. Germline CDR1 LGHNA, CDR2 YNFKEQ. The CDR3 is made up of 16 amino acids. Trimming shortened V by 3 bases and J by 4 bases, and 17 bases separated the two germline ends. This CDR3 reads CASSQGSSDSADTQYF. The CDR3 DNA follows: TGTGCCAGCAGCCAGGGGTCTAGTGATAGTGCAGATACGCAGTATTTT.

The chain links TRBV11-2 to TRBJ1-2, with a weak D call TRBD1 (6 bases). Germline CDR1 reads SGHAT; CDR2 reads FQNNGV. Trimming took 5 bases from V and 8 from J, leaving 15 bases between them. The CDR3 is made up of 13 amino acids. The CDR3 spells CASSHPGADGYTF. CDR3 sequence (DNA): TGTGCCAGCAGCCATCCAGGGGCTGACGGCTACACCTTC.

This clonotype was observed at least ten times. The chain uses TRBV7-8 and TRBJ2-5; D is perhaps TRBD2 (6 bases). CDR1 is SGHVS, CDR2 FQNEAQ, per germline. Trimming removed 5 bases from V and 7 bases from J, with 17 bases in between. The CDR3 is 14 residues long. CDR3 in amino acids: CASSPGTGAWTQYF. CDR3 sequence (DNA): TGTGCCAGCAGCCCCGGGACTGGGGCGTGGACCCAGTACTTC.

This chain joins TRBV5-1 and TRBJ2-3; 9 bases match TRBD1. Germline CDR1 reads SGHRS; CDR2 reads YFSETQ. CDR3 size: 14 residues. V lost 3 bases, J lost 7 bases, and 6 bases stayed unmatched. The CDR3 sequence is CASSSGTGLNTQYF. CDR3 sequence (DNA): TGCGCCAGCAGCTCAGGGACAGGGCTCAATACGCAGTATTTT.

This clonotype came up many times. The chain recombines TRBV2 with TRBJ1-4; 7 positions agree with TRBD1. This CDR3 is 12 amino acids long. V gave up 8 bases and J gave up 13 bases; unmatched junction bases: 10. Germline V CDR1 and CDR2: SNHLY, FYNNEI. CDR3 sequence (DNA): TGTGCCAGCGAATACAGGGGTGGAAGACTGTTTTTT. Translated: CASEYRGGRLFF.

There are a few counts of this clonotype. The genes are TRBV5-1 and TRBJ1-5; D is perhaps TRBD1 (6 bases). This CDR3 is 15 amino acids long. Germline assignment: CDR1 SGHRS and CDR2 YFSETQ. V was cut by 4 bases and J by 4 bases, with 15 bases left in between. The DNA for the CDR3 is TGCGCCAGCAGCAGGGGAGGGGGGTGGAATCAGCCCCAGCATTTT. It codes for CASSRGGGWNQPQHF.